This passage covers 26 T cell receptor beta chains from one sample sequenced in a study of OX40 agonist ivuxolimab in advanced cancers. Clones were read by immunoSEQ multiplex PCR, and TCRdb kept only the in-frame ones, dropping some. The sample has about 64,000 clones, 87% seen once; the top ten hold over 2.5%. Sample: CD4+ or CD8+ T cells sorted from blood, taken in a trial of the OX40 agonist ivuxolimab. Every receptor here comes from an adult with an advanced solid tumor such as melanoma, head and neck, liver or kidney cancer.

The CDR3 bases are TGTGCCAGCAGTCCGGGACAGGGAACTCAGGGCTACACCTTC. It encodes CASSPGQGTQGYTF. The chain recombines TRBV6-5 with TRBJ1-2; 9 bases fit TRBD1. Looked up from germline, CDR1 is MNHEY and CDR2 is SVGAGI. The CDR3 totals 14 residues. V shed 5 bases and J 8 bases; nucleotides not matched to a gene: 9.

The rearrangement links TRBV5-1 to TRBJ2-1, with D perhaps TRBD2 (6 bases). V dropped 0 bases and J dropped 8 bases, with 15 bases sitting between them. Germline loops: CDR1 SGHRS, CDR2 YFSETQ. CDR3 length: 15 residues. Here the CDR3 reads CASSLAGAGWDEQFF. For the CDR3, the DNA is TGCGCCAGCAGCTTGGCCGGGGCGGGGTGGGATGAGCAGTTCTTC. Based on the CDR3 plus reference TRBV5-1 and TRBJ2-1, the full variable domain is KAGVTQTPRYLIKTRGQQVTLSCSPISGHRSVSWYQQTPGQGLQFLFEYFSETQRNKGNFPGRFSGRQFSNSRSEMNVSTLELGDSALYLCASSLAGAGWDEQFFGPGTRLTVL.

The CDR3: CASSRSGIGYEQYF. CDR3 bases: TGTGCCAGCAGTAGGAGCGGGATAGGGTACGAGCAGTACTTC. This chain links TRBV13 with TRBJ2-5, with 7 positions matching TRBD2. Judging by the DNA end, TRBJ2-7 fits better; the J call may be wrong. CDR3 length: 14 amino acids. Germline V gene data show CDR1 as PRHDT and CDR2 as FYEKMQ (reference sequence).

The V call is TRBV23-1, the J call TRBJ1-2; 8 bases agree with TRBD1. TRBV23-1 is filed as an ORF, its function uncertain. With V trimmed by 3 bases and J by 3 bases, 6 bases remained unmatched. There are 15 residues in the CDR3. The CDR3 loop reads CASSHMGGQDYGYTF. CDR3 DNA sequence: TGCGCCAGCAGTCACATGGGGGGACAGGACTATGGCTACACCTTC.

The rearrangement links TRBV4-1 to TRBJ2-1; TRBD2 matches at 8 bases. Germline V gene lookup returns CDR1 MGHRA and CDR2 YSYEKL. V dropped 2 bases and J dropped 5; count of bases not matched to a gene: 14. The CDR3 is 18 residues long. CDR3 loop: CASSQTHLGGGTHNEQFF. The CDR3 coding sequence is TGCGCCAGCAGCCAAACTCACCTTGGCGGGGGGACCCACAATGAGCAGTTCTTC.

The CDR3 region is CASKPSETSYNEQFF. For the CDR3, the DNA is TGTGCCAGCAAGCCCAGCGAGACCTCCTACAATGAGCAGTTCTTC. The V gene is TRBV6-6, the J gene TRBJ2-1; D not resolved. Trimming cost V 7 bases and J 0 bases, with 13 bases left between them. The length of the CDR3 is 15 residues. CDR1 is MNHNY, CDR2 SVGAGI, per germline (reference sequence).

The chain joins TRBV5-1 to TRBJ2-4, with D maybe TRBD1 (6 bases). CDR3 length equals 15 residues. Trimming left V 1 base short and J 5 bases short, with 13 bases between. Germline V gene sequence: CDR1 SGHRS, CDR2 YFSETQ. The CDR3 sequence is CASSLTGPRENIQYF. The DNA for the CDR3 is TGCGCCAGCAGCTTGACAGGGCCGCGGGAAAACATTCAGTACTTC.

The J gene is TRBJ2-1, the V gene TRBV5-1; 11 bases match TRBD2. The junction had 9 bases not matched to a gene; V was cut back by 4 bases and J by 9 bases. The CDR3 spans 15 residues. The germline CDR1 and CDR2 sequences are SGHRS and YFSETQ. As DNA, the CDR3 is TGCGCCAGCAGCCCCCAACTAGCGGGAGCTTCTGAGCAGTTCTTC. Translated: CASSPQLAGASEQFF.

V usage is TRBV5-1 and J usage is TRBJ2-2, with 8 bases identical to TRBD1. Germline V gives CDR1 SGHRS, CDR2 YFSETQ. CDR3 length: 17 residues. Trimming at V came to 0 bases and at J to 4 bases, leaving 8 bases not matched to a gene. The CDR3 coding sequence is TGCGCCAGCAGCTTGGCACCGGACAGGGTGGGCACCGGGGAGCTGTTTTTT. Its protein is CASSLAPDRVGTGELFF.

The J gene is TRBJ2-1, the V gene TRBV4-3; 13 bases agree with TRBD2. V shed 1 base, J shed 7 bases, and the junction held 4 bases outside the gene matches. This CDR3 spans 16 amino acids. Germline V gives CDR1 LGHNA, CDR2 YSLEER. For the CDR3, the DNA is TGCGCCAGCAGCCAAGGTCTGACTAGCGGGAGGAATGAGCAGTTCTTC. Its protein is CASSQGLTSGRNEQFF.

This rearrangement joins TRBV6-6 to TRBJ2-2, with no clear D. Germline V lookup: CDR1 MNHNY, CDR2 SVGAGI (reference sequence). Trimming took 8 bases from V and 6 from J, leaving 19 bases between them. The CDR3 is 15 residues long. In DNA, the CDR3 is TGTGCCAGCCTCGGGCCTCACGGCGGCCCCGGGGAGCTGTTTTTT. This gives the protein CASLGPHGGPGELFF.

The chain uses TRBV5-1 and TRBJ2-3; D remains ambiguous. The germline gives CDR1 SGHRS, CDR2 YFSETQ. V was shortened by 1 base and J by 1 base, with 7 bases between the two germline ends. This CDR3 has 14 residues. In DNA form, the CDR3 reads TGCGCCAGCAGCTTGCCGGCTGGCACAGATACGCAGTATTTT. It yields the protein CASSLPAGTDTQYF. The full variable domain, its missing parts supplied by reference TRBV5-1 and TRBJ2-3, is KAGVTQTPRYLIKTRGQQVTLSCSPISGHRSVSWYQQTPGQGLQFLFEYFSETQRNKGNFPGRFSGRQFSNSRSEMNVSTLELGDSALYLCASSLPAGTDTQYFGPGTRLTVL.

The CDR3: CASSQGQTTGELFF. As DNA, the CDR3 is TGCGCCAGCAGCCAGGGACAGACCACCGGGGAGCTGTTTTTT. The chain carries TRBV5-1 and TRBJ2-2; 7 nucleotides line up with TRBD1. J gave up 4 bases and V 4 bases, and 4 bases lay outside the gene matches. This CDR3 is built from 14 residues. Looked up from germline, CDR1 is SGHRS and CDR2 is YFSETQ.

The sample holds one count of this clone. V and J are TRBV7-3 and TRBJ2-1; TRBD2 aligns across 9 bases. V was clipped by 1 base and J by 4 bases; unmatched bases: 11. CDR1 and CDR2 (germline): SGHTA, FQGTGA. The CDR3 runs to 18 residues. CDR3 residues: CASSLMALGAGGYNEQFF. The CDR3 DNA sequence: TGTGCCAGCAGCTTAATGGCCTTAGGAGCGGGAGGTTACAATGAGCAGTTCTTC.

The CDR3 coding sequence is TGTGCCATCAGTGAGTTAGGCAGGGATGTTCAGCCCCAGCATTTT. It is translated as CAISELGRDVQPQHF. This chain links TRBV10-3 with TRBJ1-5, with D tentatively TRBD1 (5 bases). V lost 1 base and J 6 bases, leaving 13 bases between the germline ends. The CDR3 spans 15 residues. Germline lookup yields CDR1 ENHRY and CDR2 SYGVKD.

The chain joins TRBV11-3 to TRBJ2-1, with D possibly being TRBD2 (6 bases). V was cut by 0 bases and J by 5 bases, with 11 bases left in between. Germline V gene lookup returns CDR1 SGHNT and CDR2 YENEEA. The CDR3 has 15 amino acids. DNA for the CDR3: TGTGCCAGCAGCTTAGATCCGGGGGTACACAATGAGCAGTTCTTC. Amino acid sequence: CASSLDPGVHNEQFF.

V gene TRBV7-9 combines with J gene TRBJ2-1; D is undetermined. Germline CDR1 reads SEHNR; CDR2 reads FQNEAQ (reference sequence). This CDR3 is built from 13 residues. Trimming left V 4 bases short and J 2 bases short, with 6 bases between. The CDR3 spells CASSSPPYNEQFF. The CDR3, as DNA: TGTGCCAGCAGCTCCCCCCCCTACAATGAGCAGTTCTTC.

This chain joins TRBV7-9 and TRBJ1-3, with 7 nucleotides matching TRBD1. The V gene's germline CDR1 is SEHNR and CDR2 FQNEAQ (reference sequence). After removal of 2 bases from V and 0 bases from J, the junction contained 4 bases not matched to a gene. The length of the CDR3 is 16 residues. CDR3 in amino acids: CASSLRRDSSGNTIYF. DNA of the CDR3: TGTGCCAGCAGCTTAAGAAGGGACAGCTCTGGAAACACCATATATTTT.

The chain is built from TRBV7-2 and TRBJ2-7, with 9 bases identical to TRBD1. The germline gives CDR1 SGHTA, CDR2 FQGNSA. The trim removed 5 bases at V and 3 bases at J, leaving 5 bases unmatched. There are 14 residues in the CDR3. CDR3 bases: TGTGCCAGCAGCAAGACAGGGGGGGACTACGAGCAGTACTTC. Translated: CASSKTGGDYEQYF.

This clone appeared a single time. The V and J genes are TRBV19 and TRBJ2-5, with D hard to call. Germline V gene lookup returns CDR1 LNHDA and CDR2 SQIVND (reference sequence). V was trimmed by 3 bases and J by 1 base, leaving 6 bases between them. This CDR3 contains 13 residues. CDR3 sequence: CASSIQFQETQYF. The CDR3, as DNA: TGTGCCAGTAGTATCCAGTTCCAAGAGACCCAGTACTTC.

This rearrangement joins TRBV2 to TRBJ1-2, with a weak D call TRBD1 (6 bases). This CDR3 spans 15 amino acids. Germline CDR1 is SNHLY and CDR2 is FYNNEI. With 6 bases removed from V and 4 bases from J, the gap between germline ends came to 18 bases. The CDR3 sequence: CASSPEGGASYGYTF. The CDR3 coding sequence is TGTGCCAGCAGCCCTGAGGGGGGCGCTTCCTATGGCTACACCTTC.

There are a few counts of this clone. V and J are TRBV30 and TRBJ1-1, with TRBD1 as a possible D gene (6 bases). The V and J ends lost 3 bases and 10 bases respectively, with 12 bases between them. Germline V gene lookup returns CDR1 GTSNPN and CDR2 SVGIG (reference sequence). The CDR3 has 11 residues. CDR3 nucleotide sequence: TGTGCCTGGAGGGGACATTACATAGCTTTCTTT. Its protein product is CAWRGHYIAFF.

The chain is built from TRBV7-6 and TRBJ2-5; D is ambiguous. The CDR3 runs to 15 residues. The germline gives CDR1 SGHVS, CDR2 FNYEAQ. V shed 0 bases and J shed 4 bases, with 12 bases lying between them. The CDR3 sequence: CASSLAARFAETQYF. The CDR3, as DNA: TGTGCCAGCAGCTTAGCGGCTCGATTTGCAGAGACCCAGTACTTC.

This clone was seen a handful of times. The chain combines TRBV5-1 with TRBJ2-3; D might be TRBD1 (6 bases). The length of the CDR3 is 14 residues. V was trimmed by 4 bases and J by 6 bases, leaving 15 bases between them. Germline V gives CDR1 SGHRS, CDR2 YFSETQ. The CDR3 DNA reads as TGCGCCAGCAGCCAGGGCCAGGGGCCCGATACGCAGTATTTT. As protein: CASSQGQGPDTQYF.

The chain couples TRBV4-2 to TRBJ1-2, with 10 bases fitting TRBD1. Germline CDR1 LGHNA, CDR2 YNFKEQ. The CDR3 is made up of 14 amino acids. J gave up 14 bases and V 0 bases, and 9 bases lay outside the gene matches. CDR3 sequence: CASSQDLRDRGLTF. The CDR3, as DNA: TGTGCCAGCAGCCAAGATCTCCGCGACAGGGGGCTGACCTTC.

The chain has TRBV6-6 and TRBJ2-6; unclear D gene. The CDR3 sequence is 13 residues long. Germline V lookup: CDR1 MNHNY, CDR2 SVGAGI (reference sequence). V was clipped by 6 bases and J by 1 base, with 4 bases between them. The CDR3 nucleotides are TGTGCCAGCAGGGGTTCTGGGGCCAACGTCCTGACTTTC. Translated, it gives CASRGSGANVLTF.